Each of the 14 T cell receptor beta chains below was sequenced from the same sample in a study of blood T cell repertoires in COVID-19 (dated by TCRdb to 2020 to 2021). The method was the immunoSEQ multiplex PCR assay. TCRdb stores this immuneACCESS table with in-frame sequences only. Part of the clones is absent; in the studies checked, under half of the shortfall reflects unresolved V genes, and no reason is known for the rest. Across this sample there are 60,000 to 85,000 clones, with approximately 79% seen only once. Roughly 6.5% of the sample rests with the top ten. Sample: peripheral blood. The receptors were sampled from a woman aged 60-70 years with acute or convalescent COVID-19.

This clone was seen only once. The chain combines TRBV28 with TRBJ1-2, with D maybe TRBD1 (5 bases). Trimming left V 5 bases short and J 2 bases short, with 15 bases between. Germline CDR1 MDHEN, CDR2 SYDVKM. The CDR3 spans 15 residues. Here the CDR3 reads CASSPGGAANYGYTF. As DNA, the CDR3 is TGTGCCAGCAGTCCGGGCGGGGCGGCGAACTATGGCTACACCTTC.

The chain carries TRBV6-5 and TRBJ1-1, with TRBD1 matching over 7 bases. The CDR3 is 13 residues long. From germline, CDR1 is MNHEY and CDR2 SVGAGI. V lost 4 bases, J lost 4 bases, and 3 bases stayed unmatched. Here the CDR3 reads CASSSGTVTEAFF. The CDR3, as DNA: TGTGCCAGCAGTTCCGGGACAGTCACTGAAGCTTTCTTT.

CDR3 nucleotide sequence: TGTGCCAGCAGTTACTCTGGACAGCATGGCTACACCTTC. Amino acids: CASSYSGQHGYTF. The chain joins TRBV6-2 or TRBV6-3 to TRBJ1-2; TRBD1 might be the D (6 bases). The V end lost 0 bases, the J end lost 6 bases, and 8 bases lay between the germline ends. The CDR3 is 13 residues long. Germline lookup yields CDR1 MNHEY and CDR2 SVGEGT.

This chain joins TRBV6-5 and TRBJ1-1, with 8 bases lining up with TRBD1. CDR1 MNHEY and CDR2 SVGAGI come from the germline V gene. J gave up 11 bases and V 3 bases, and 5 bases lay outside the gene matches. The CDR3 is made up of 12 amino acids. CDR3 nucleotides: TGTGCCAGCAGTTATCCGGGACAGGAGGCTTTCTTT. Protein: CASSYPGQEAFF.

This rearrangement joins TRBV6-5 to TRBJ1-2; D is unclear. The CDR3 is made up of 13 amino acids. Germline CDR1 reads MNHEY; CDR2 reads SVGAGI. V lost 6 bases, J lost 3 bases, and 11 bases lay in between. The CDR3 loop is CASSQVMDYGYTF. Here the CDR3 DNA reads TGTGCCAGCAGCCAGGTGATGGACTATGGCTACACCTTC.

V and J are TRBV5-4 and TRBJ2-5; 11 bases line up with TRBD2. Germline V gene data show CDR1 as SGHNT and CDR2 as YYREEE (reference sequence). This CDR3 has 16 residues. The V gene end was trimmed by 0 bases and the J gene end by 3 bases; junction bases not matched to a gene: 4. The CDR3 coding sequence is TGTGCCAGCAGCTTGGGGCGGGGACTAGCGGAAGAGACCCAGTACTTC. Its translation: CASSLGRGLAEETQYF.

This clone was seen just once. V and J are TRBV18 and TRBJ2-7, with a tentative D call TRBD1 (5 bases). Trimming removed 6 bases at V and 3 bases at J, with 15 bases between. The CDR3 length is 14 residues. In germline, CDR1 is KGHSH, CDR2 LQKENI. CDR3 in amino acids: CASSPSTESYEQYF. Written as DNA, the CDR3 is TGTGCCAGCTCGCCCTCGACAGAAAGCTACGAGCAGTACTTC. Full variable domain (rest looked up from reference TRBV18 and TRBJ2-7): NAGVMQNPRHLVRRRGQEARLRCSPMKGHSHVYWYRQLPEEGLKFMVYLQKENIIDESGMPKERFSAEFPKEGPSILRIQQVVRGDSAAYFCASSPSTESYEQYFGPGTRLTVT.

The chain recombines TRBV5-6 with TRBJ2-2, with 9 bases lining up with TRBD1. Trimming at V came to 4 bases and at J to 4 bases, leaving 5 bases not matched to a gene. The CDR3 length is 15 residues. Germline CDR1 SGHDT, CDR2 YYEEEE. CDR3 protein: CASSPDRGGTGELFF. The CDR3 DNA reads TGTGCCAGCAGCCCTGACAGGGGGGGCACCGGGGAGCTGTTTTTT.

V usage is TRBV7-9 and J usage is TRBJ1-2; the D gene is possibly TRBD1 (6 bases). This CDR3 comprises 13 residues. The V gene lost 3 bases and the J gene lost 8 bases, with 13 bases spanning the gap. Germline V gene lookup returns CDR1 SEHNR and CDR2 FQNEAQ (reference sequence). DNA for the CDR3: TGTGCCAGCAGCTTTGACAGGACGTGGGGCTACACCTTC. Protein product: CASSFDRTWGYTF.

The chain couples TRBV19 to TRBJ1-4; D gene ambiguous. Germline V lookup: CDR1 LNHDA, CDR2 SQIVND (reference sequence). V was cut by 1 base and J by 8 bases, with 11 bases left in between. This CDR3 contains 14 residues. This chain's CDR3 is CASSIGGPGEKLFF. The CDR3 DNA is TGTGCCAGTAGTATAGGAGGCCCGGGGGAAAAACTGTTTTTT.

The CDR3 spells CASSTGTVEKQFF. The CDR3 region has the DNA TGTGCCAGCAGCACCGGGACAGTGGAGAAGCAGTTCTTC. V gene TRBV6-2 or TRBV6-3 combines with J gene TRBJ2-1; 7 bases align to TRBD1. The CDR3 runs 13 residues. Germline V gene lookup returns CDR1 MNHEY and CDR2 SVGEGT. V shed 6 bases and J 11 bases; nucleotides not matched to a gene: 10.

This clone was observed a few times. The rearrangement joins TRBV7-3 to TRBJ1-2; 7 bases map to TRBD1. This CDR3 is built from 13 residues. Germline V gives CDR1 SGHTA, CDR2 FQGTGA. J lost 6 bases, V lost 5 bases, and 6 bases had no gene match. This CDR3 reads CASSKTGKHGYTF. For the CDR3, the DNA is TGTGCCAGCAGCAAGACAGGGAAGCATGGCTACACCTTC.

The CDR3 coding sequence is TGTGCCAGCAGCTTAAGGCGGGGAGGGCAAGAGACCCAGTACTTC. It is translated as CASSLRRGGQETQYF. This chain joins TRBV7-2 and TRBJ2-5; TRBD2 matches at 7 bases. The V segment lost 2 bases and the J segment 2 bases; nucleotides outside the gene matches: 5. Germline V CDR1 and CDR2: SGHTA, FQGNSA. The CDR3 is 15 residues long.

This chain joins TRBV7-8 and TRBJ1-5, with D perhaps matching TRBD1 (5 bases). The CDR3 contains 16 residues. Trimming shortened V by 3 bases and J by 0 bases, and 12 bases separated the two germline ends. Germline CDR1 reads SGHVS; CDR2 reads FQNEAQ. This chain's CDR3 is CASSFRGVSSNQPQHF. Written as DNA, the CDR3 is TGTGCCAGCAGCTTTCGGGGGGTTAGTAGCAATCAGCCCCAGCATTTT.